The 23 T cell receptor beta chains given below trace back to one sample, sequenced in a study of read filtering for tumor transcriptome and immune sequencing. This library used roughly 370 ng RNA and molecular barcoded adaptors spanning alpha/delta and beta/gamma chains. TCRdb processed the reads anew with MiXCR; each CDR3 protein has one entry. In the table there are under 60,000 distinct CDR3 sequences, less than 20% of which are singletons. What was sequenced was a population of CD138-negative cells sorted from bone marrow. Source of these receptors: a donor over 35 with multiple myeloma.

This clonotype was detected many times. The chain combines TRBV29-1 with TRBJ1-3; no clear D gene. The CDR3 is 14 residues long. Germline V gene lookup returns CDR1 SQVTM and CDR2 ANQGSEA. V lost 5 bases to trimming and J lost 2 bases, with 13 bases between them. CDR3 bases: TGCAGCGTTTCCGACGGCGACACTGGAAACACCATATATTTT. Amino acids: CSVSDGDTGNTIYF. Combining the CDR3 with reference TRBV29-1 and TRBJ1-3 gives the whole variable domain SAVISQKPSRDICQRGTSLTIQCQVDSQVTMMFWYRQQPGQSLTLIATANQGSEATYESGFVIDKFPISRPNLTFSTLTVSNMSPEDSSIYLCSVSDGDTGNTIYFGEGSWLTVV.

This clonotype was observed at least ten times. The V call is TRBV19, the J call TRBJ2-5; 12 positions agree with TRBD2. CDR1 and CDR2 from the germline V gene are LNHDA and SQIVND (reference sequence). The junction had 5 bases not matched to a gene; V was cut back by 4 bases and J by 5 bases. The CDR3 is 15 residues long. The CDR3 DNA reads as TGTGCCAGTAGTAAAGGACTAGCGGGAATGGAGACCCAGTACTTC. It encodes CASSKGLAGMETQYF.

Ten or more counts support this clonotype. The chain uses TRBV12-3 or TRBV12-4 and TRBJ2-3; 12 bases line up with TRBD2. Trimming removed 7 bases from V and 6 bases from J; junction bases left unmatched: 8. This CDR3 region has 15 residues. CDR3 sequence: CASNPSGRAGDTQYF. The CDR3 coding sequence is TGTGCCAGCAACCCTAGCGGGAGGGCGGGCGATACGCAGTATTTT.

This clonotype was seen a few times. This chain connects TRBV20-1 to TRBJ2-3, with unresolved D. Trimming took off 0 bases at V and 0 bases at J, with 7 bases between the two ends. The CDR3 consists of 14 residues. In germline, CDR1 is DFQATT, CDR2 SNEGSKA (reference sequence). The DNA for the CDR3 is TGCAGTGCTAGAGATGTAGGAAGCACAGATACGCAGTATTTT. Its protein product is CSARDVGSTDTQYF.

The chain links TRBV27 to TRBJ1-1; tentatively, D is TRBD1 (5 bases). The germline V gene has CDR1 MNHEY and CDR2 SMNVEV (reference sequence). The CDR3 covers 14 residues. V was clipped by 8 bases and J by 0 bases, with 13 bases between them. The CDR3 DNA sequence: TGTGCCAGCGGTGCCGGACATATGAACACTGAAGCTTTCTTT. Amino acids: CASGAGHMNTEAFF.

The chain employs TRBV5-4 and TRBJ2-4, with a tentative D call TRBD2 (5 bases). Germline V CDR1 and CDR2: SGHNT, YYREEE (reference sequence). V gave up 3 bases and J gave up 2 bases, with 12 bases separating them. This CDR3 has 15 residues. The CDR3 DNA sequence: TGTGCCAGCAGCTATGAGGTCGGGACCAAAAACATTCAGTACTTC. Protein product: CASSYEVGTKNIQYF.

This clonotype was detected many times. The gene calls are TRBV5-1 and TRBJ2-3; 10 bases are a match to TRBD1. J lost 0 bases, V lost 0 bases, and 1 base had no gene match. CDR3 length: 16 residues. Germline lookup yields CDR1 SGHRS and CDR2 YFSETQ. The CDR3 protein is CASSLGTGGSTDTQYF. For the CDR3, the DNA is TGCGCCAGCAGCTTGGGGACAGGGGGTAGCACAGATACGCAGTATTTT.

The CDR3, as DNA: TGTGCCAGTAGTGGACAGGCTATGGGACAGCCCCAGCATTTT. It specifies CASSGQAMGQPQHF. The rearrangement links TRBV19 to TRBJ1-5; 7 nucleotides align to TRBD1. The CDR3 extends over 14 amino acids. Trimming removed 5 bases from V and 7 bases from J; junction bases left unmatched: 8. Looked up from germline, CDR1 is LNHDA and CDR2 is SQIVND (reference sequence).

This clonotype has ten or more counts. The rearrangement uses TRBV27 and TRBJ1-4; 8 bases fit TRBD1. The length of the CDR3 is 14 residues. The germline V gene encodes CDR1 MNHEY and CDR2 SMNVEV (reference sequence). Trimming at V came to 8 bases and at J to 8 bases, leaving 10 bases not matched to a gene. CDR3 DNA: TGTGCCAGCCGTTCCGACAGGGGAGGGGAAAAACTGTTTTTT. It specifies CASRSDRGGEKLFF.

The table lists this clonotype with a few counts. This chain joins TRBV6-6 and TRBJ2-5, with D perhaps TRBD1 (6 bases). Between the trimmed V and J ends, which lost 6 bases and 4 bases, there was a span of 12 bases. Per germline, CDR1 MNHNY and CDR2 SVGAGI (reference sequence). CDR3 length equals 13 residues. CDR3 sequence (DNA): TGTGCCAGCAGCAGAACAGGGCCAGAGACCCAGTACTTC. Translation: CASSRTGPETQYF.

At least ten counts were recorded for this clonotype. This rearrangement joins TRBV20-1 to TRBJ2-1; 8 nucleotides match TRBD1. With 2 bases clipped from V and 7 bases from J, the junction kept 13 bases outside the gene matches. Germline values: CDR1 DFQATT, CDR2 SNEGSKA (reference sequence). This CDR3 comprises 16 residues. In nucleotides, the CDR3 is TGCAGTGCTAGACCCGCAACAGGGGGATCAGGGAATGAGCAGTTCTTC. Its translation: CSARPATGGSGNEQFF.

Regarding this clonotype: Being one base from a much bigger clone, this may be a read error. This sequence joins TRBV7-2 and TRBJ2-1; D is unresolved. Germline loops: CDR1 SGHTA, CDR2 FQGNSA. The CDR3 length is 16 residues. In DNA form, the CDR3 reads TGTGCCAGCAGCTTAAGTTGGCGGAGCTCCTACAATGAGCGGTTCTTC. Translation gives CASSLSWRSSYNERFF.

There are many counts of this clonotype. V usage is TRBV15 and J usage is TRBJ2-5; the D gene is possibly TRBD1 (5 bases). Germline V gives CDR1 LNHNV, CDR2 YYDKDF (reference sequence). The V and J ends lost 1 base and 6 bases respectively, with 12 bases between them. This CDR3 comprises 14 residues. CDR3 amino acids: CATSRATAPKTQYF. CDR3 nucleotide sequence: TGTGCCACCAGCAGAGCGACAGCCCCGAAGACCCAGTACTTC.

This clonotype has ten or more counts. The genes are TRBV7-2 and TRBJ2-6, with a weak D call TRBD1 (6 bases). V lost 1 base and J 2 bases, leaving 9 bases between the germline ends. The CDR3 loop spans 16 amino acids. Germline V gene sequence: CDR1 SGHTA, CDR2 FQGNSA. The CDR3 DNA follows: TGTGCCAGCAGCTTAGGGCCAGGGGCTGGGGCCAACGTCCTGACTTTC. The encoded protein is CASSLGPGAGANVLTF.

This clonotype occurred many times. The chain recombines TRBV14 with TRBJ2-1, with 10 bases lining up with TRBD2. The CDR3 consists of 15 residues. The junction had 6 bases not matched to a gene; V was cut back by 6 bases and J by 4 bases. Germline lookup yields CDR1 SGHDN and CDR2 FVKESK. The CDR3 loop is CASSPGLAAYNEQFF. The CDR3 DNA sequence: TGTGCCAGCAGTCCAGGACTAGCGGCTTACAATGAGCAGTTCTTC.

This clonotype was recorded at least ten times. The V gene is TRBV30, the J gene TRBJ2-3; D possibly corresponds to TRBD2 (6 bases). With 3 bases removed from V and 7 bases from J, the gap between germline ends came to 11 bases. Germline assignment: CDR1 GTSNPN and CDR2 SVGIG (reference sequence). This CDR3 region has 12 residues. The CDR3: CAWREGGYTQYF. The CDR3 nucleotides are TGTGCCTGGAGGGAAGGAGGGTATACGCAGTATTTT.

This clonotype was seen just once. This sequence may be a read error, since a much larger clone differs from it by one base. The chain couples TRBV28 to TRBJ1-5; D gene unclear. Per germline, CDR1 MDHEN and CDR2 SYDVKM. V lost 5 bases to trimming and J lost 7 bases, with 21 bases between them. The CDR3 consists of 16 residues. The CDR3 region has the DNA TGTGCCAGCAGTCTCCCTTCCGCCAGCTTCAAGCAGCCCCAGCATTTT. Its protein is CASSLPSASFKQPQHF.

This clonotype came up a few times. The rearrangement links TRBV19 to TRBJ1-5; 8 positions agree with TRBD1. There are 14 residues in the CDR3. Germline V gene sequence: CDR1 LNHDA, CDR2 SQIVND (reference sequence). V lost 8 bases, J lost 4 bases, and 7 bases stayed unmatched. This chain's CDR3 is CASQGARFNQPQHF. As DNA, the CDR3 is TGTGCCAGTCAGGGGGCCCGCTTTAATCAGCCCCAGCATTTT.

This clonotype was picked up many times. V gene TRBV7-9 combines with J gene TRBJ2-3, with 7 bases lining up with TRBD2. V gave up 1 base and J gave up 2 bases; unmatched junction bases: 9. Germline V gene data show CDR1 as SEHNR and CDR2 as FQNEAQ (reference sequence). This CDR3 has 17 amino acids. The chain's CDR3 is CASSLVLPGLLTDTQYF. The CDR3 DNA follows: TGTGCCAGCAGCTTAGTACTTCCGGGACTACTCACAGATACGCAGTATTTT.

This clonotype was picked up many times. The rearrangement links TRBV19 to TRBJ2-7, with D possibly TRBD1 on 6 matching bases. This CDR3 is 14 amino acids long. V was shortened by 5 bases and J by 7 bases, with 18 bases between the two germline ends. In germline, CDR1 is LNHDA, CDR2 SQIVND (reference sequence). This CDR3 reads CASSPHRDLGEQYF. CDR3 bases: TGTGCCAGTAGTCCTCACAGGGACCTGGGGGAGCAGTACTTC.

In its sample, this clonotype ranks as medium-sized. This chain uses TRBV20-1 with TRBJ2-1, with D possibly TRBD2 on 6 matching bases. CDR1 and CDR2 from the germline V gene are DFQATT and SNEGSKA (reference sequence). The CDR3 runs 14 residues. V was clipped by 1 base and J by 0 bases, with 7 bases between them. The CDR3 DNA sequence: TGCAGTGCTAGAGCCGGGAGCTCCTACAATGAGCAGTTCTTC. Translating gives CSARAGSSYNEQFF.

This clonotype has at least ten counts. V and J are TRBV5-1 and TRBJ1-4, with 9 bases identical to TRBD1. With 4 bases clipped from V and 1 base from J, the junction kept 5 bases outside the gene matches. This CDR3 region has 16 residues. CDR1 and CDR2 from the germline V gene are SGHRS and YFSETQ. In nucleotides, the CDR3 is TGCGCCAGCAGCCACGACAGGGGGGGAACTAATGAAAAACTGTTTTTT. Translating gives CASSHDRGGTNEKLFF.

Remarks on this clonotype: A read error may explain this, as a much larger clone is one base away. The rearrangement uses TRBV19 and TRBJ2-2, with 8 bases that match TRBD1. V shed 6 bases, J shed 9 bases, and the junction held 6 bases outside the gene matches. The CDR3 length is 13 residues. Germline V gives CDR1 LNHDA, CDR2 SQIVND (reference sequence). The CDR3 loop reads CASRRTGTRELFF. The CDR3 coding sequence is TGTGCCAGTAGAAGGACAGGGACCCGGGAGCTGTTTTTT.